This TCR beta chain is from a study of T cell responses to AZD1222 COVID-19 vaccine. Findings and caveats of the study: Seropositive status at baseline applied to only six AZD1222 recipients. Breadth and depth of Spike-specific TCRs rose after two AZD1222 doses.

This clone is a singleton in its sample. Its antigen is unknown. Trimming removed 4 bases from V and 10 bases from J, with 15 bases in between. Germline CDR1 is SGHNT and CDR2 is YYREEE (reference sequence). This CDR3 has 13 residues. Sequencing was performed with immunoSEQ multiplex PCR; in TCRdb, only in-frame clones are kept and a portion is missing. The sample consists of about 150,000 clones, 93% of them appearing once. The receptor comes from an adult in good health. Specimen: peripheral blood, collected on day 0 of AZD1222 vaccination. V and J are TRBV5-4 and TRBJ2-1; D might be TRBD1 (5 bases). The CDR3 bases are TGTGCCAGCAGCAAGGAAGGGGTTGGGGAGCAGTTCTTC. It is translated as CASSKEGVGEQFF.